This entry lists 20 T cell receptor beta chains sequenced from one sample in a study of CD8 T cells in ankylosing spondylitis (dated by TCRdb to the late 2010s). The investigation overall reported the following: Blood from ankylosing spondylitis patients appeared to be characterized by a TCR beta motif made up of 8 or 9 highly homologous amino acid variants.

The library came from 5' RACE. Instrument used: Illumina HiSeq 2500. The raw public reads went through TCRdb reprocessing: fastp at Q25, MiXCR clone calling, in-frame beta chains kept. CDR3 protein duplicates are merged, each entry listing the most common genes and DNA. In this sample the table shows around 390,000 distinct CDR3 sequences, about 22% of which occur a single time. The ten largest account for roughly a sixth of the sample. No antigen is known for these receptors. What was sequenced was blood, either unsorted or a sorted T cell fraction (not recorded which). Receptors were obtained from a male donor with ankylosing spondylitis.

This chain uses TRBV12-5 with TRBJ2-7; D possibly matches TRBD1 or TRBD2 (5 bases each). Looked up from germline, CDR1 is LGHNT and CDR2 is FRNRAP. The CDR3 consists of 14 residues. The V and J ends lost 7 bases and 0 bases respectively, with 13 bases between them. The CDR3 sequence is CASAWDRPSYEQYF. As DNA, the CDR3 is TGTGCTAGTGCATGGGACCGACCCTCCTACGAGCAGTACTTC.

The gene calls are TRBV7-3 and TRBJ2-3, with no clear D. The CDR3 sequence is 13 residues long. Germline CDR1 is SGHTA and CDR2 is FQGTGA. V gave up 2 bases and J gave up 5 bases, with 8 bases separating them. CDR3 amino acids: CASSLSNGDTQYF. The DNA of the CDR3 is TGTGCCAGCAGCTTATCAAACGGAGATACGCAGTATTTT. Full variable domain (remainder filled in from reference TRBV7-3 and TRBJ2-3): GAGVSQTPSNKVTEKGKYVELRCDPISGHTALYWYRQSLGQGPEFLIYFQGTGAADDSGLPNDRFFAVRPEGSVSTLKIQRTERGDSAVYLCASSLSNGDTQYFGPGTRLTVL.

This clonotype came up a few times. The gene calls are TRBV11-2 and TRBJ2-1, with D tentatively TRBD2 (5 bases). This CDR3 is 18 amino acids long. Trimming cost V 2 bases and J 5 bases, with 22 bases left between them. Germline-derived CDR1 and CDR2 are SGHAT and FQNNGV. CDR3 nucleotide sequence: TGTGCCAGCAGCTTATGGCCCCGGACGCGGAGCGGCAACAATGAGCAGTTCTTC. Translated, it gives CASSLWPRTRSGNNEQFF.

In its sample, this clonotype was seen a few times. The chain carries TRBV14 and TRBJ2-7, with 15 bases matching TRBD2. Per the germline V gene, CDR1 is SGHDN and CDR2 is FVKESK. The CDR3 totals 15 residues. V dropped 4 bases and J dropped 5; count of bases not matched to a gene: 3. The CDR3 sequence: CASSLGTSGRNEQYF. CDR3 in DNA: TGTGCCAGCAGCCTTGGGACTAGCGGGAGGAACGAGCAGTACTTC.

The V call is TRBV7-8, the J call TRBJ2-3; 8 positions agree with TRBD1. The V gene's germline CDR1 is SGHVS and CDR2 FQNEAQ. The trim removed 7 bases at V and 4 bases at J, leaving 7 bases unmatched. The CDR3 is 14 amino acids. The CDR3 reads CASIGQGGADTQYF. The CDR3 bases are TGTGCCAGCATCGGACAGGGAGGCGCAGATACGCAGTATTTT. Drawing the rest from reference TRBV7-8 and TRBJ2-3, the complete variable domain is GAGVSQSPRYKVAKRGQDVALRCDPISGHVSLFWYQQALGQGPEFLTYFQNEAQLDKSGLPSDRFFAERPEGSVSTLKIQRTQQEDSAVYLCASIGQGGADTQYFGPGTRLTVL.

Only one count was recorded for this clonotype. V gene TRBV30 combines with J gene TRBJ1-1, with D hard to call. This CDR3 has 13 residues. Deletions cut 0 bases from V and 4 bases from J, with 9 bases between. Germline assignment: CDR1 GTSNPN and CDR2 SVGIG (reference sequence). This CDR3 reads CAWSVRSFTEAFF. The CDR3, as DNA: TGTGCCTGGAGTGTAAGGAGTTTCACTGAAGCTTTCTTT. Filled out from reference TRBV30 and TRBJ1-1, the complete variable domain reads SQTIHQWPATLVQPVGSPLSLECTVEGTSNPNLYWYRQAAGRGLQLLFYSVGIGQISSEVPQNLSASRPQDRQFILSSKKLLLSDSGFYLCAWSVRSFTEAFFGQGTRLTVV.

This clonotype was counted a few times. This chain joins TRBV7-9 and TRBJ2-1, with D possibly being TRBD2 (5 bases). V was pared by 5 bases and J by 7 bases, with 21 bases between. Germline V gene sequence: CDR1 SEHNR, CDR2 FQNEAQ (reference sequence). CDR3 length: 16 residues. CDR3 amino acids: CASSPVGGGSRNEQFF. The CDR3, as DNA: TGTGCCAGCAGCCCCGTGGGTGGTGGGAGTAGGAATGAGCAGTTCTTC.

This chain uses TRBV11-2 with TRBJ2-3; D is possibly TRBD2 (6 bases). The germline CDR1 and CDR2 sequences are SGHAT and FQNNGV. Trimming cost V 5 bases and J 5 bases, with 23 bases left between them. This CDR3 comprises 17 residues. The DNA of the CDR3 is TGTGCCAGCAGCCCAAGAATTTCACCGGGAGTCGGAGATACGCAGTATTTT. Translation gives CASSPRISPGVGDTQYF.

CDR3 region: CASRTSGTEAFF. The CDR3 DNA sequence: TGTGCCAGCAGAACCAGCGGTACTGAAGCTTTCTTT. The chain employs TRBV7-9 and TRBJ1-1; the D is unclear. Germline CDR1 is SEHNR and CDR2 is FQNEAQ (reference sequence). The V end lost 6 bases, the J end lost 5 bases, and 10 bases lay between the germline ends. The CDR3 contains 12 residues.

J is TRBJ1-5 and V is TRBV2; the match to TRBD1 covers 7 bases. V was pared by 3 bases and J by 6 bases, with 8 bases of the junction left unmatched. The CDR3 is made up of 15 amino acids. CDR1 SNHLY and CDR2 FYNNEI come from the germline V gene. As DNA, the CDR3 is TGTGCCAGCAGTGAGACAGGGCTAGGATCTCAGCCCCAGCATTTT. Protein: CASSETGLGSQPQHF.

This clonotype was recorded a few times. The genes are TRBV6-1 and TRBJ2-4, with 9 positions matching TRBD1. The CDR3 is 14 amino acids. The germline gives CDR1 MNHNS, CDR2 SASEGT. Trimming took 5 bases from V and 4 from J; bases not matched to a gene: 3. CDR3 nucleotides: TGTGCCAGCAGTCGACAGGGGGTTAAAAACATTCAGTACTTC. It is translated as CASSRQGVKNIQYF.

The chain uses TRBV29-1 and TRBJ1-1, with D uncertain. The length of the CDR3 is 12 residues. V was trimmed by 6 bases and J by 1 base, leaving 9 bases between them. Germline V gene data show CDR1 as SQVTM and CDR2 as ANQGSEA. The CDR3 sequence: CSVRTGNTEAFF. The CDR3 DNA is TGCAGCGTGAGGACGGGGAACACTGAAGCTTTCTTT.

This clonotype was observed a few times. CDR3 in DNA: TGCAGTGCGGATCGTTTGAGCAATCAGCCCCAGCATTTT. Translated: CSADRLSNQPQHF. J is TRBJ1-5 and V is TRBV20-1; the D is unclear. V lost 6 bases and J lost 1, with 10 bases in between. The CDR3 is made up of 13 amino acids. Germline loops: CDR1 DFQATT, CDR2 SNEGSKA (reference sequence).

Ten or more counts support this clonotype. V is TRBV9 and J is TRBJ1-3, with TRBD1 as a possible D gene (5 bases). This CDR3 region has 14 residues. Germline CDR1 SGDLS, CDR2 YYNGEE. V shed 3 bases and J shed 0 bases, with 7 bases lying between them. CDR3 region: CASSAGTSGNTIYF. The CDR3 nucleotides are TGTGCCAGCAGCGCCGGGACCTCTGGAAACACCATATATTTT.

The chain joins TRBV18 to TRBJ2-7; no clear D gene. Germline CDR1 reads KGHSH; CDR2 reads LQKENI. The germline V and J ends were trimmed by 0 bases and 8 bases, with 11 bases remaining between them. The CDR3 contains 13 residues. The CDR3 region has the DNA TGTGCCAGCTCACCACCAAATCCCGTCAAGCAGTACTTC. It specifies CASSPPNPVKQYF.

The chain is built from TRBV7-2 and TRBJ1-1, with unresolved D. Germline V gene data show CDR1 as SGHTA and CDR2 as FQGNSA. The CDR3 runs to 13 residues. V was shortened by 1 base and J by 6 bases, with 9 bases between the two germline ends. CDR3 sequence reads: CASSLVPESEAFF. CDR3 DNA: TGTGCCAGCAGCTTAGTTCCAGAGTCTGAAGCTTTCTTT.

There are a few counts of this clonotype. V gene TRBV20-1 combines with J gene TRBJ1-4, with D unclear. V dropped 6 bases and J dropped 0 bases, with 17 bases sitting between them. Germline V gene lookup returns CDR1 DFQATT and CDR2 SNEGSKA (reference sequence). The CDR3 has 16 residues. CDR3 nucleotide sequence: TGCAGTGCATCGAGACCGTTAGTTGCAACTAATGAAAAACTGTTTTTT. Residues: CSASRPLVATNEKLFF.

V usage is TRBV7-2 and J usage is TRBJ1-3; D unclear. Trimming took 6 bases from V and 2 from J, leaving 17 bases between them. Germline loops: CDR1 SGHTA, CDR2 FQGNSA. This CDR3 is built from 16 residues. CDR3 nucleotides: TGTGCCAGCAGGACCTCAGTGGGAGCCCCTGGAAACACCATATATTTT. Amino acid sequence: CASRTSVGAPGNTIYF.

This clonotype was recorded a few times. For the CDR3, the DNA is TGCGCCAGCACCGGACAGGGTTTGGGCACTGAAGCTTTCTTT. It yields the protein CASTGQGLGTEAFF. The rearrangement uses TRBV5-1 and TRBJ1-1, with 8 bases fitting TRBD1. Germline-derived CDR1 and CDR2 are SGHRS and YFSETQ. With 6 bases clipped from V and 4 bases from J, the junction kept 8 bases outside the gene matches. This CDR3 spans 14 amino acids.

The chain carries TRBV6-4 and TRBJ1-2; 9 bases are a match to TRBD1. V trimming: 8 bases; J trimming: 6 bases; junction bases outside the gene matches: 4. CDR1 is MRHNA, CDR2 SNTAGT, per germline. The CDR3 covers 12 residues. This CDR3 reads CASGDRDNGYTF. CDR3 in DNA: TGTGCCAGCGGGGACAGGGATAATGGCTACACCTTC.